The clone carrying this T cell receptor beta chain was recorded at least ten times. As yet, its antigen is unknown. Other DNA sequences within the sample encode an identical CDR3. Treatment of any kind had been given to no patient before thyroid surgery. The sample comes from a study of metastatic and nonmetastatic thyroid tumors. Study as a whole: The study looked at repertoires side by side in blood and in tumor or nodule tissue from malignant and benign thyroid patients.

The study's findings and limits: Reportedly, malignant thyroid tumors had significantly higher TCR beta diversity than benign nodules, in blood and tumor.

TCRdb reprocessed the PCR reads via MiXCR. The sample lists 25,000 to 35,000 clones, approximately 15% occurring once. This TCR was recovered from a female donor with papillary thyroid cancer or a benign thyroid nodule (not recorded which). Some clones in this sample may be carry-over from other donors' samples. Specimen: blood.

The chain's CDR3 is CASSPGQTETQYF. The CDR3 bases are TGTGCCAGCAGCCCCGGGCAAACGGAGACCCAGTACTTC. The rearrangement uses TRBV3-1 and TRBJ2-5; no reliable D call. V lost 4 bases and J lost 5, with 11 bases in between. Germline loops: CDR1 LGHDT, CDR2 YNNKEL (reference sequence). The CDR3 contains 13 residues.